The entry that follows covers one T cell receptor beta chain sequence. Antigen unknown. A junction end diverges from the germline sequence, so it may reflect a read error. TCR beta VDJ and CDR3 were profiled, and genomic DNA was the template. One entry per CDR3 protein, called by TCRdb with MiXCR from the reads. The repertoire consists of more than 250,000 distinct CDR3 sequences, with roughly 80% occurring once and the leading ten covering 35% to 50%. The record originates from a study of CD8+CD57+ T cells in acquired aplastic anemia. Overall study: On average, sorted CD4+ and CD8+ cells gave approximately 3 ug of DNA.

Patients chosen for sequencing had CD8+CD57+ cells that had expanded, as shown by flow cytometry. No therapy had been given to the patients at the time of blood sampling. Germline CDR1 and CDR2: SGHTA and FQGNSA. This CDR3 is 14 amino acids long. Study-level points and caveats: Common to patients and controls were twenty-nine CD8+ CDR3 sequences.

Material: sorted CD4+, CD8+, or CD8+CD57+ T cells (not recorded which) from PBMCs. This receptor was obtained from a human donor with aplastic anemia. V and J are TRBV7-2 and TRBJ2-1; the match to TRBD2 covers 14 bases. The CDR3 DNA follows: TGTGCCAGCAGCTGGACTAGCGGGGGGACTTACCAGAACTTC. Translating it yields CASSWTSGGTYQNF.